This is a list of T cell receptor beta chains from one sample in a study of beta chain features in type 1 diabetes. Sequencing used immunoSEQ multiplex PCR; TCRdb keeps in-frame clones, though not all of them. The repertoire holds about 340,000 clones, with around 8% as singletons. The material sequenced was central memory CD4+ T cells from blood. Source of these receptors: a woman aged 18-35 years in good health. Both conserved end residues are part of each CDR3. The D gene is left open where the match is weak. Some rows have no size entry. The others give once, few or many, or a class for an expanded clone.

size,V,D,J,DNA,CDR3
few,TRBV20-1,-,TRBJ2-1,TGCACCTCGGGGAACTACAATGAGCAGTTCTTC,CTSGNYNEQFF
few,TRBV5-5,-,TRBJ2-2,TGTGCCAGCAGCTTGCCTGGACAGAACACCGGGGAGCTGTTTTTT,CASSLPGQNTGELFF
-,TRBV6-6,-,TRBJ1-1,TGTGCCAGCAGGAGAGGGGACACTGAAGCTTTCTTT,CASRRGDTEAFF
-,TRBV4-1,-,TRBJ1-2,TGCGCCAGCAGCCAAGACAGGACAGAATACTATGGCTACACCTTC,CASSQDRTEYYGYTF
few,TRBV6-5,-,TRBJ1-4,TGTGCCATCAGCCCCCGGGGTGAAAAACTGTTTTTT,CAISPRGEKLFF
few,TRBV7-2,-,TRBJ2-3,TGTGCCAGCAGCTCAACTAGCCCCACAGATACGCAGTATTTT,CASSSTSPTDTQYF
few,TRBV10-3,-,TRBJ2-3,TGTGCCATCAGCGCGGCTAGAACCTCCACAGATACGCAGTATTTT,CAISAARTSTDTQYF
few,TRBV14,-,TRBJ1-1,TGTGCCAGCAGCCAAGATCTTAAGGGACGAGCTTTCTTT,CASSQDLKGRAFF
few,TRBV6-5,TRBD2,TRBJ2-5,TGTGCCAGCAGTCCCCGGGGCGGGGGGTTCGGGATATGGTACTTC,CASSPRGGGFGIWYF
few,TRBV7-3,-,TRBJ2-3,TGTGCCAGCAGCCCCCAGGTCGTGGCGGGATCAGATACGCAGTATTTT,CASSPQVVAGSDTQYF
few,TRBV7-9,-,TRBJ1-3,TGTGCCAGCAGCCCGAGCAGGAACTCTGGAAACACCATATATTTT,CASSPSRNSGNTIYF
few,TRBV4-2,-,TRBJ2-1,TGTGCCAGCAGCCAAAACAGGGTTGGGTTCGATGAGCAGTTCTTC,CASSQNRVGFDEQFF
-,TRBV7-2,-,TRBJ1-1,TGTGCCAGCAGCCTGACAGTGAACACTGAAGCTTTCTTT,CASSLTVNTEAFF
-,TRBV5-1,-,TRBJ2-7,TGCGCCAGCAGCTCAGCATCCTACGAGCAGTACTTC,CASSSASYEQYF
-,TRBV28,-,TRBJ1-1,TGTGCCACAGTTCTGAACACTGAAGCTTTCTTT,CATVLNTEAFF
-,TRBV7-3,-,TRBJ2-7,TGTGCCAGCAGCTTAGCTCCGGGACGACGCTCCTACGAGCAGTACTTC,CASSLAPGRRSYEQYF
-,TRBV5-5,TRBD1,TRBJ2-5,TGTGCCAGCACCCTGAGGACAGGGGCCCAAGAGACCCAGTACTTC,CASTLRTGAQETQYF
-,TRBV7-6,-,TRBJ2-7,TGTGCCAGCAGCTTAGGTGGAGGGACAGCCTACGAGCAGTACTTC,CASSLGGGTAYEQYF
few,TRBV19,-,TRBJ2-5,TGTGCCAGTAGTAAGACACAGGGAATCCAAGAGACCCAGTACTTC,CASSKTQGIQETQYF
-,TRBV10-3,-,TRBJ2-3,TGTGCCATCAGTGAGTCGAACGGGTTGTCGGATACGCAGTATTTT,CAISESNGLSDTQYF
-,TRBV7-2,TRBD2,TRBJ2-7,TGTGCCAGCAAGCCGGGACTAGCGGGAGGCACCGTGCGGGAGCAGTACTTC,CASKPGLAGGTVREQYF
-,TRBV7-2,-,TRBJ2-1,TGTGCCAGCAGTAGCTCCCACGCCTCCTACAATGAGCAGTTCTTC,CASSSSHASYNEQFF
few,TRBV6-6,-,TRBJ1-1,TGTGCCAGCAGTTACTCCGGAGTTGGGAACACTGAAGCTTTCTTT,CASSYSGVGNTEAFF
-,TRBV29-1,-,TRBJ1-5,TGCAGCGTTGTTGTACAGGGAAATCAGCCCCAGCATTTT,CSVVVQGNQPQHF
-,TRBV28,-,TRBJ2-1,TGTGCCAGCAGTTTCTGGCCCACCAGGGCGGCCAATGAGCAGTTCTTC,CASSFWPTRAANEQFF
-,TRBV7-6,TRBD2,TRBJ2-5,TGTGCCAGCAGCAGTAAGACTAGCGTCCTAGAGACCCAGTACTTC,CASSSKTSVLETQYF
few,TRBV25-1,TRBD2,TRBJ2-7,TGTGCCAGCAGTCCTAACCCACGGACTAGCGGGTCCTACGAGCAGTACTTC,CASSPNPRTSGSYEQYF
few,TRBV2,-,TRBJ1-2,TGTGCCAGCAGTGGTTTCGGTTATGGCTACACCTTC,CASSGFGYGYTF
few,TRBV29-1,-,TRBJ2-7,TGCAGCGTTGTATTCCAGGGTTTCTACGAGCAGTACTTC,CSVVFQGFYEQYF
few,TRBV7-6,-,TRBJ1-1,TGTGCCAGCAGCTTAGCGAAGGACACTGAAGCTTTCTTT,CASSLAKDTEAFF
few,TRBV5-8,-,TRBJ2-5,TGTGCCAGCAGCCCCACCCAGGGGACCAAGACCCAGTACTTC,CASSPTQGTKTQYF
few,TRBV29-1,-,TRBJ2-7,TGCAGCGGTGGGACGGATGAGCAGTACTTC,CSGGTDEQYF
many,TRBV11-2,-,TRBJ2-3,TGTGCCAGCAGCTTTGGAGGTGGGAGCAATCTCGGCACAGATACGCAGTATTTT,CASSFGGGSNLGTDTQYF
-,TRBV20-1,-,TRBJ2-1,TGCAGTGCTAGAATATACAATGAGCAGTTCTTC,CSARIYNEQFF
-,TRBV2,TRBD2,TRBJ2-7,TGTGCCAGCAGTGAAGACCTAGCGGACTACGAGCAGTACTTC,CASSEDLADYEQYF
many,TRBV18,-,TRBJ2-5,TGTGCCAGCTCCCCAGGGGTGCCTCAAGAGACCCAGTACTTC,CASSPGVPQETQYF
-,TRBV7-2,-,TRBJ2-7,TGTGCCAGCAGCTTCCGGACGGGGTACGAGCAGTACTTC,CASSFRTGYEQYF
many,TRBV14,TRBD2,TRBJ2-1,TGTGCCAGCAGCCCTCTGGGACTAGCGGGAGGAAGGGAGCAGTTCTTC,CASSPLGLAGGREQFF
few,TRBV7-2,-,TRBJ2-1,TGTGCCAGCAGCTTAATGCTAGGGGACAATGAGCAGTTCTTC,CASSLMLGDNEQFF
many,TRBV6-5,-,TRBJ1-3,TGTGCCAGCAGTTACGGAAACACCATATATTTT,CASSYGNTIYF
-,TRBV7-9,-,TRBJ1-4,TGTGCCAGCAGCTTAGACAGAGGGGCCGAAAAACTGTTTTTT,CASSLDRGAEKLFF
-,TRBV18,-,TRBJ2-7,TGTGCCAGCTCACCACGCGGACAGTTCCACGAGCAGTACTTC,CASSPRGQFHEQYF
few,TRBV2,TRBD2,TRBJ2-1,TGTGCCAGCAGTGAAACTAGCGGGAACAATGAGCAGTTCTTC,CASSETSGNNEQFF
-,TRBV15,-,TRBJ2-7,TGTGCCACCAGCAGAGATACCCCCACGCACGGGTACGAGCAGTACTTC,CATSRDTPTHGYEQYF
few,TRBV11-2,-,TRBJ2-3,TGTGCCAGCAGCCCGCGGCTAGCGTTCGGGACAGATACGCAGTATTTT,CASSPRLAFGTDTQYF
few,TRBV29-1,-,TRBJ1-2,TGCAGCGTTCGTACAGGGAGGGCCTATGGCTACACCTTC,CSVRTGRAYGYTF